A single sample gave rise to the 14 T cell receptor beta chains below, sequenced in a study of Graves' ophthalmopathy and Graves' hyperthyroidism. The TCR beta CDR3 regions underwent amplification from RNA transcripts. In the first round, RT-PCR was carried out with HTBI primers, and a multiplex PCR formed the second round. TCRdb re-called the multiplex PCR reads through MiXCR, storing one row per CDR3 protein. The sample lists nearly 400,000 distinct CDR3 sequences, approximately 16% occurring once. What was sequenced was peripheral blood. The source of these receptors is a woman younger than 30 with Graves' ophthalmopathy.

This clonotype occurred many times. The chain joins TRBV4-3 to TRBJ2-7, with 7 positions matching TRBD1. With V trimmed by 4 bases and J by 3 bases, 9 bases remained unmatched. This CDR3 has 15 amino acids. The germline gives CDR1 LGHNA, CDR2 YSLEER. The CDR3 spells CASSRYLTGIYEQYF. The CDR3 nucleotides read TGCGCCAGCAGCCGGTACTTGACAGGGATCTACGAGCAGTACTTC.

This clonotype was seen ten or more times. The V and J genes are TRBV5-1 and TRBJ1-1, with a weak D call TRBD1 (6 bases). This CDR3 is 17 amino acids long. From germline, CDR1 is SGHRS and CDR2 YFSETQ. With 4 bases removed from V and 1 base from J, the gap between germline ends came to 20 bases. CDR3 sequence: CASSPSAGGRRNTEAFF. CDR3 in DNA: TGCGCCAGCAGCCCCTCGGCGGGGGGCCGGCGGAACACTGAAGCTTTCTTT.

This clonotype was picked up one time. V and J are TRBV27 and TRBJ1-2; maybe TRBD1 (5 bases). The germline gives CDR1 MNHEY, CDR2 SMNVEV (reference sequence). The CDR3 extends over 14 amino acids. Trimming pared 6 bases from V and 4 bases from J, leaving 15 bases between. The CDR3 reads CASSPAMGLYGYTF. CDR3 DNA sequence: TGTGCCAGCAGCCCGGCTATGGGGCTCTATGGCTACACCTTC.

The V and J genes are TRBV19 and TRBJ1-3; no clear D gene. The V end lost 6 bases, the J end lost 0 bases, and 6 bases lay between the germline ends. The CDR3 totals 13 residues. Looked up from germline, CDR1 is LNHDA and CDR2 is SQIVND (reference sequence). For the CDR3, the DNA is TGTGCCAGTAGGCCCTTCTCTGGAAACACCATATATTTT. Translated, it gives CASRPFSGNTIYF.

This clonotype was seen ten or more times. Compared with germline, one end of the junction differs, possibly owing to a read error. The rearrangement joins TRBV7-2 to TRBJ1-1; D not certain. Looked up from germline, CDR1 is SGHTA and CDR2 is FQGNSA. The CDR3 totals 14 residues. The CDR3 bases are TGCGCCAGCAGCTTAGTAGGGATAAACACTGAAGCTTTCTTT. It yields the protein CASSLVGINTEAFF.

This clonotype was found many times. The chain carries TRBV10-1 and TRBJ2-5; D is perhaps TRBD2 (5 bases). CDR3 length: 17 residues. Trimming shortened V by 2 bases and J by 4 bases, and 20 bases separated the two germline ends. Germline CDR1 WNHNN, CDR2 SYGVQD (reference sequence). The CDR3 loop reads CASSEAGWLGSGETQYF. CDR3 DNA sequence: TGCGCCAGCAGTGAGGCGGGTTGGTTAGGGAGTGGAGAGACCCAGTACTTC.

This clonotype was found many times. This rearrangement joins TRBV4-3 to TRBJ2-7; 10 positions match TRBD2. The germline CDR1 and CDR2 sequences are LGHNA and YSLEER. There are 15 residues in the CDR3. With 1 base clipped from V and 2 bases from J, the junction kept 2 bases outside the gene matches. The CDR3 DNA reads TGCGCCAGCAGCCAAGCCGGGACTAGCGCCTACGAGCAGTACTTC. Protein: CASSQAGTSAYEQYF.

The rearrangement uses TRBV6-1 and TRBJ2-7; D may be TRBD1 (6 bases). Trimming pared 6 bases from V and 0 bases from J, leaving 9 bases between. CDR1 MNHNS and CDR2 SASEGT come from the germline V gene. CDR3 length equals 13 residues. CDR3 bases: TGTGCCAGCAGAACAGGGTTCTCCTACGAGCAGTACTTC. As protein: CASRTGFSYEQYF.

This clonotype has more than one count but fewer than ten. The CDR3: CASSGQGSSEQYF. The CDR3 DNA reads TGTGCCAGCAGCGGACAGGGATCGTCCGAGCAGTACTTC. The chain couples TRBV6-1 to TRBJ2-7; 8 nucleotides align to TRBD1. The CDR3 sequence is 13 residues long. The germline CDR1 and CDR2 sequences are MNHNS and SASEGT. The junction had 7 bases not matched to a gene; V was cut back by 6 bases and J by 6 bases.

This clonotype was seen a few times. Sequence at one end of the junction differs from germline and may be a read error. The chain uses TRBV5-1 and TRBJ2-7; a possible D gene is TRBD2 (6 bases). This CDR3 comprises 13 residues. From germline, CDR1 is SGHRS and CDR2 YFSETQ. This CDR3 is CASSLTSSYGQYF. In nucleotides, the CDR3 is TGCGCCAGCAGCTTGACTAGCTCCTACGGGCAGTACTTC.

This clonotype was counted at least ten times. CDR3 nucleotides: TGTGCCAGCAGTTACTCGGTGGGGGCTCTGGAAGCTTTCTTT. Residues: CASSYSVGALEAFF. The V and J genes are TRBV6-2 or TRBV6-3 and TRBJ1-1; D perhaps matches TRBD1 (6 bases). Germline CDR1 is MNHEY and CDR2 is SVGEGT. The CDR3 totals 14 residues. V shed 0 bases and J shed 8 bases, with 13 bases lying between them.

This clonotype was detected many times. The chain combines TRBV7-2 with TRBJ1-2; D is unclear. This CDR3 region has 13 residues. From germline, CDR1 is SGHTA and CDR2 FQGNSA. V was pared by 1 base and J by 7 bases, with 10 bases between. CDR3 protein: CASSLDTDSGYTF. DNA of the CDR3: TGTGCCAGCAGCTTAGATACCGACTCTGGCTACACCTTC.

This clonotype was counted at least ten times. The chain couples TRBV30 to TRBJ1-2; no reliable D call. The ends were cut back, 5 bases at V and 2 bases at J, with 9 bases in the middle. The CDR3 is 12 residues long. Looked up from germline, CDR1 is GTSNPN and CDR2 is SVGIG (reference sequence). In DNA form, the CDR3 reads TGTGCCTGGTCGGGCAGGAACTATGGCTACACCTTC. This sequence encodes CAWSGRNYGYTF.

This clonotype occurred many times. The chain links TRBV11-2 to TRBJ2-6, with 9 bases identical to TRBD1. V trimming: 5 bases; J trimming: 0 bases; junction bases outside the gene matches: 8. Germline CDR1 SGHAT, CDR2 FQNNGV. The CDR3 covers 18 residues. CDR3: CASSAQGARSSGANVLTF. The CDR3 bases are TGTGCCAGCAGCGCACAGGGGGCCCGGAGCTCTGGGGCCAACGTCCTGACTTTC.